This is a list of T cell receptor beta chains from one sample in a study of T-cell memory formation after mild COVID-19. Each CDR3 protein is one row after TCRdb ran MiXCR on the 5' RACE reads. The repertoire includes about 15,000 distinct CDR3 sequences, about 21% of them detected once, and 49% sits in the top ten. The sequenced sample consisted of PBMCs or a T cell subset sorted from them (not recorded which). These receptor sequences come from an adult woman who had mild COVID-19 (a few samples of this study predate the infection). Cell type and time point are not known. Both conserved end residues are part of each CDR3. Rows may omit the clone size; those that give it use once, few, many or a size class.

v_call clone_size cdr3_aa
TRBV29-1 many CSVDYYSYNEQFF
TRBV4-2 many CASSQEGYSGQLNYGYTF
TRBV5-6 many CASSSGPSYEQYF
TRBV18 . CASSPPSGGYGDTQYF
TRBV9 many CASSVGRANEQFF
TRBV11-2 many CASANTGELFF
TRBV24-1 many CATSDLRSGILGVYEQFF
TRBV7-2 many CASTQGAGEVYNEQFF
TRBV12-3/TRBV12-4 many CASSWGAGFAQHF
TRBV7-2 many CASSPPGVPRETQYF
TRBV27 . CASSRTSGGGETQYF
TRBV9 many CASRARDGTDTQYF
TRBV12-3/TRBV12-4 . CASSGTSGFIRDTGELFF
TRBV7-3 . CASSLTGSEADTQYF
TRBV5-5 many CASSGDRLYGYTF
TRBV19 many CASSIGGTEPNQPQHF
TRBV20-1 many CSASNSGGSSYEQYF
TRBV5-6 medium-sized CASSPPGQHNEQFF
TRBV5-5 many CASSTTNEKLFF
TRBV6-1 many CASRRLGTGQETQYF
TRBV6-5 . CASSPYRQGAKNIQYF
TRBV20-1 many CSAWGDSNYGYTF
TRBV5-6 . CASSAGTGVTEQYF
TRBV9 many CASALGGFYNEQFF
TRBV20-1 many CSARTGQVTTYEQYF
TRBV3-1 . CASSQVGDEETQYF
TRBV4-2 many CASSQDPGHQNYNEQFF
TRBV10-3 . CAISRDSTNYGYTF
TRBV5-1 . CASSGTGSTDTQYF
TRBV7-9 many CASSPRVRDRTYEQYF
TRBV7-2 many CASSLEVFEGLGGYGEQFF
TRBV5-1 many CASSLENTDTQYF
TRBV20-1 many CSAQLNEQFF
TRBV13 many CASSLLDTQYF
TRBV7-8 many CASSQDRVDEKLFF
TRBV12-3/TRBV12-4 many CASSFPGLAGYTGELFF
TRBV23-1 many CASSQRRGAYEQYF
TRBV21-1 many CASSNRRSSYEQYF
TRBV11-3 many CASSPQGGPYNEQFF
TRBV5-1 many CASSLTRGRTDTQYF
TRBV5-1 medium-sized CASSPGQTSTDTQYF
TRBV4-3 . CASSQETQGTGANVLTF
TRBV10-3 many CATLAGVTDTQYF
TRBV12-3/TRBV12-4 many CASSLTRTGNQPQHF
TRBV4-3 many CASSQDLAGGPVGSYEQYF
TRBV11-2 . CASSLGYGEGTDTQYF
TRBV6-5 many CASSFGRNNEQFF